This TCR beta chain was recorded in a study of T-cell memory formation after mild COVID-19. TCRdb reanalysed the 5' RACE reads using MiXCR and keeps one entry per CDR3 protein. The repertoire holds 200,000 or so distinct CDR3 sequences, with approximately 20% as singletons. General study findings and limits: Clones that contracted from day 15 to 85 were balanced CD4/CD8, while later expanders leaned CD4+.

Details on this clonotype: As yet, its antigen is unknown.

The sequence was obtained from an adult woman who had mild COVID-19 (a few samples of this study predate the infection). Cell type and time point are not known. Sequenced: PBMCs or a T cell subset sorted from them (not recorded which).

The CDR3 DNA reads as TGTGCCAGCAGTTACATGGACAGGGTGTCTGGCTACACCTTC. It is translated as CASSYMDRVSGYTF. The gene calls are TRBV12-3 or TRBV12-4 and TRBJ1-2; 8 bases agree with TRBD1. There are 14 residues in the CDR3. The V and J ends lost 4 bases and 7 bases, in that order; junction bases with no gene match: 8.